Reported below is one TCR beta chain. Its antigen remains unknown. Clones were read by immunoSEQ multiplex PCR, and TCRdb kept only the in-frame ones, dropping some. The sample has 70,000 to 90,000 clones, about 90% seen once; the top ten hold 8.4%. The sampling schedule covered blood at baseline, cycle 4 day 1, and cycle 7 day 1. This entry belongs to a study of OX40 agonist ivuxolimab in advanced cancers. Study details: Participants averaged roughly 60 years of age (range about 23 to 80) and were roughly 83% male. Study-level findings and limits: Relative to CD4+, CD8+ T cells held more expanded clones on average. Within 6 weeks, CD4+ and CD8+ blood T cells expanded clonally at 0.1 to 3.0 mg/kg.

The V gene's germline CDR1 is LNHNV and CDR2 YYDKDF (reference sequence). The CDR3 consists of 15 residues. The V segment lost 4 bases and the J segment 8 bases; nucleotides outside the gene matches: 11. V usage is TRBV15 and J usage is TRBJ1-3; TRBD1 matches at 7 bases. The sample was CD4+ or CD8+ T cells sorted from blood, taken in a trial of the OX40 agonist ivuxolimab. The TCR was taken from an adult with an advanced solid tumor such as melanoma, head and neck, liver or kidney cancer. In DNA, the CDR3 is TGTGCCACCAGCAACTACAGGGGATCAGTAGACACCATATATTTT. Amino acids: CATSNYRGSVDTIYF. The whole variable domain, remainder taken from reference TRBV15 and TRBJ1-3, is DAMVIQNPRYQVTQFGKPVTLSCSQTLNHNVMYWYQQKSSQAPKLLFHYYDKDFNNEADTPDNFQSRRPNTSFCFLDIRSPGLGDTAMYLCATSNYRGSVDTIYFGEGSWLTVV.